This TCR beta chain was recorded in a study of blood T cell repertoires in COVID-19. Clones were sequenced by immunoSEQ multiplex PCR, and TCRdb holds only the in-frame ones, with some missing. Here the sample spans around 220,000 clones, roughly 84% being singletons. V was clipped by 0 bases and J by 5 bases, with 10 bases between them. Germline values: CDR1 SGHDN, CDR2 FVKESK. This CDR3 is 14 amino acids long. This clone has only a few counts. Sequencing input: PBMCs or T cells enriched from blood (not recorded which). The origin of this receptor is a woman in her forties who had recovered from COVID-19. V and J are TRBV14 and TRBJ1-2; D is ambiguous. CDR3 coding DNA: TGTGCCAGCAGCCAAGACAGGTCCTTATATGGCTACACCTTC. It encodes CASSQDRSLYGYTF.